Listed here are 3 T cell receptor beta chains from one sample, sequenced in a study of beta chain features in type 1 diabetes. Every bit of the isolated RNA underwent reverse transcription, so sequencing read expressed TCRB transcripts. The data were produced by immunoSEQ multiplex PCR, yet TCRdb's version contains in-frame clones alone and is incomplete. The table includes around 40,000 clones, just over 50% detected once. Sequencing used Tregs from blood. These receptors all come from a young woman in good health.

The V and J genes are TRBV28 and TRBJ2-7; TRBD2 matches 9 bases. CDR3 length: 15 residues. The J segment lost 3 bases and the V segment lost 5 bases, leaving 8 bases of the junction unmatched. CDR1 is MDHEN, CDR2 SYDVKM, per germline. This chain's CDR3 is CASSPASGTHYEQYF. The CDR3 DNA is TGTGCCAGCAGTCCCGCTAGCGGGACTCACTACGAGCAGTACTTC.

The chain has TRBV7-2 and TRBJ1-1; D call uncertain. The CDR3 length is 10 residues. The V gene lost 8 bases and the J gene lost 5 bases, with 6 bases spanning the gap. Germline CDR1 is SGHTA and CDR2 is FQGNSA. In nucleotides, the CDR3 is TGTGCCAGCCGGAGGACTGAAGCTTTCTTT. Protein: CASRRTEAFF.

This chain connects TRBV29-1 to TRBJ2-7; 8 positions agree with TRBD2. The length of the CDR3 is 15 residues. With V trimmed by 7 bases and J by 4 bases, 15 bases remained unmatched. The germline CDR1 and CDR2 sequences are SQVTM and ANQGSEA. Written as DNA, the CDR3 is TGCAGCGCCGAGTTTGGTAGCGGGATCCAATACGAGCAGTACTTC. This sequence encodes CSAEFGSGIQYEQYF.